The clone carrying this T cell receptor beta chain was seen many times. What it binds is not known. This sample stems from a study of T cells after yellow fever vaccination. TCRdb called the 5' RACE reads again in MiXCR, with one record for every CDR3 protein. The data contain under 300,000 distinct CDR3 sequences, 6.5% to 7.5% of them singletons. Study conclusions and caveats: Secondary responses were weaker yet peaked faster, day 5 versus 15.

This sequence was found in a man aged 25 to 45 who received the YFV17D yellow fever vaccine. The specimen was CD4+ T cells sorted from PBMCs, collected on the day of the yellow fever booster vaccination.

The chain's CDR3 is CASGLSVHSYNEQFF. DNA for the CDR3: TGTGCTAGTGGTCTAAGTGTACACTCCTACAATGAGCAGTTCTTC. This rearrangement joins TRBV12-5 to TRBJ2-1; no clear D. CDR3 size: 15 residues. The germline V gene has CDR1 LGHNT and CDR2 FRNRAP. The ends were cut back, 5 bases at V and 0 bases at J, with 11 bases in the middle.